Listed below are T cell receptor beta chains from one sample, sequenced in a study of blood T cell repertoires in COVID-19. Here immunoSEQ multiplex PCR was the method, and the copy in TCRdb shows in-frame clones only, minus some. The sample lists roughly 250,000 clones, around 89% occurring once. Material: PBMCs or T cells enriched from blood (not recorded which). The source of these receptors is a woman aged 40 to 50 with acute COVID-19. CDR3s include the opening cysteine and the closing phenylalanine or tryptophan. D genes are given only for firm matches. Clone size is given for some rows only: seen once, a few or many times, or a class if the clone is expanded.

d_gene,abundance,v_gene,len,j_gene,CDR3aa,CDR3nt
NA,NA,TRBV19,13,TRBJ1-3,CASSRGVENTIYF,TGTGCCAGTAGTCGGGGGGTGGAAAACACCATATATTTT
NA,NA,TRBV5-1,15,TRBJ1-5,CASSLGHPSNQPQHF,TGCGCCAGCAGCTTGGGACACCCGAGCAATCAGCCCCAGCATTTT
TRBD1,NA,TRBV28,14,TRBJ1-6,CAHRQGLYNSPLHF,TGTGCCCACCGACAGGGGCTTTATAATTCACCCCTCCACTTT
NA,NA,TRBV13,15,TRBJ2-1,CASSLERTKANEQFF,TGTGCCAGCAGCTTAGAGCGGACCAAGGCCAATGAGCAGTTCTTC
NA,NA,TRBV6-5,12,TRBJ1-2,CASSYSGGGYTF,TGTGCCAGCAGTTACTCGGGGGGTGGCTACACCTTC
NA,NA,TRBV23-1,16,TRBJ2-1,CASSQSPGSSYNEQFF,TGCGCCAGCAGTCAATCTCCCGGGAGCTCCTACAATGAGCAGTTCTTC
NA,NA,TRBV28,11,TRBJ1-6,CASSTYSPLHF,TGTGCCAGCAGTACTTATTCACCCCTCCACTTT
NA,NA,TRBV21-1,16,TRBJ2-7,CASSKEAGALSYEQYF,TGTGCCAGCAGCAAAGAGGCGGGGGCTCTATCCTACGAGCAGTACTTC
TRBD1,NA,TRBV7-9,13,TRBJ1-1,CASSRTGNTEAFF,TGTGCCAGCAGCCGGACAGGGAACACTGAAGCTTTCTTT
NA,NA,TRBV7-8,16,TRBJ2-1,CASSLGFGRTYNEQFF,TGTGCCAGCAGCTTAGGGTTCGGGAGAACCTACAATGAGCAGTTCTTC
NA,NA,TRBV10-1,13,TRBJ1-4,CASAPGGNEKLFF,TGCGCCAGCGCCCCGGGAGGTAATGAAAAACTGTTTTTT
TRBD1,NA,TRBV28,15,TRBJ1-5,CASRGTGYSNQPQHF,TGTGCCAGCAGGGGGACAGGGTATAGCAATCAGCCCCAGCATTTT
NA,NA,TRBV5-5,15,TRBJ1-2,CASSLAGSMAYGYTF,TGTGCCAGCAGCTTGGCAGGGTCCATGGCCTATGGCTACACCTTC
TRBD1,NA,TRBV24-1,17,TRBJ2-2,CATSDLRDSLNTGELFF,TGTGCCACCAGTGATTTGAGGGACAGCTTGAACACCGGGGAGCTGTTTTTT
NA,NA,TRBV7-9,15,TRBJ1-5,CASSLVSGTEQPQHF,TGTGCCAGCAGCTTAGTTTCAGGGACTGAACAGCCCCAGCATTTT
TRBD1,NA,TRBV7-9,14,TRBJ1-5,CASSSGQGDQPQHF,TGTGCCAGCAGCTCAGGACAGGGCGATCAGCCCCAGCATTTT
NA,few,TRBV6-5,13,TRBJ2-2,CASSYSTTGELFF,TGTGCCAGCAGTTACTCGACTACCGGGGAGCTGTTTTTT
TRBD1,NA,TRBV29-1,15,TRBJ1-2,CSVDNRDRGLYGYTF,TGCAGCGTTGATAATAGGGACAGGGGGCTCTATGGCTACACCTTC
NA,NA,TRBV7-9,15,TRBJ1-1,CASSLRIGVDTEAFF,TGTGCCAGCAGCCTTCGTATAGGGGTGGACACTGAAGCTTTCTTT
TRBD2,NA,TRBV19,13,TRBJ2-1,CASSIWGRDEQFF,TGTGCCAGTAGTATTTGGGGGAGGGATGAGCAGTTCTTC
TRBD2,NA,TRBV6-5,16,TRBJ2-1,CASSYGLTSGGNEQFF,TGTGCCAGCAGTTACGGGTTGACTAGCGGGGGGAATGAGCAGTTCTTC
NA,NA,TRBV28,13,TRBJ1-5,CASSPGSVQPQHF,TGTGCCAGCAGTCCAGGGTCGGTTCAGCCCCAGCATTTT
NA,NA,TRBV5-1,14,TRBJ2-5,CASSLELPRETQYF,TGCGCCAGCAGCTTGGAACTCCCACGGGAGACCCAGTACTTC
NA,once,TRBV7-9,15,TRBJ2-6,CASSADRPGANVLTF,TGTGCCAGCAGCGCCGACAGACCTGGGGCCAACGTCCTGACTTTC
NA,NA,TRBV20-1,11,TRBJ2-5,CSKSQQETQYF,TGCAGCAAAAGTCAGCAAGAGACCCAGTACTTC
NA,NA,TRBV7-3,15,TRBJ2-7,CASSPNGLITYEQYF,TGTGCCAGCAGCCCCAATGGACTGATTACCTACGAGCAGTACTTC
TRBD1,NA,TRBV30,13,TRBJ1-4,CAWGRQGNEKLFF,TGTGCCTGGGGGCGACAGGGTAATGAAAAACTGTTTTTT
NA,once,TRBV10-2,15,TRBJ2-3,CASSEAQGMLDTQYF,TGCGCCAGCAGTGAGGCGCAGGGAATGTTGGATACGCAGTATTTT
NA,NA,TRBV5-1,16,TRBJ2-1,CASSLDRLAPYNEQFF,TGCGCCAGCAGCCTCGATCGCCTAGCACCCTACAATGAGCAGTTCTTC
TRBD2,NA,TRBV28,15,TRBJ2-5,CASSLWQLAEETQYF,TGTGCCAGCAGTTTATGGCAACTAGCGGAAGAGACCCAGTACTTC
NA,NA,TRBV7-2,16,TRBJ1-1,CASSLNLVLAGTEAFF,TGTGCCAGCAGCTTAAATTTGGTACTGGCGGGGACTGAAGCTTTCTTT
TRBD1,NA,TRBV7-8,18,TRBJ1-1,CASSLGRTGGYGNTEAFF,TGTGCCAGCAGCTTAGGAAGGACAGGGGGGTATGGAAACACTGAAGCTTTCTTT
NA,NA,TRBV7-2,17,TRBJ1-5,CASSLRRVPGDNQPQHF,TGTGCCAGCAGCTTACGCCGCGTCCCCGGGGACAATCAGCCCCAGCATTTT
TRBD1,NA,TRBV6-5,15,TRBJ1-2,CASSKDRGGGYGYTF,TGTGCCAGCAGTAAGGACAGGGGTGGAGGTTATGGCTACACCTTC
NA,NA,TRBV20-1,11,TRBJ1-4,CSARRAEKLFF,TGCAGTGCTAGAAGAGCAGAAAAACTGTTTTTT
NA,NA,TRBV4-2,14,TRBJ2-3,CASSQANRAHTQYF,TGTGCCAGCAGCCAAGCCAACAGGGCGCATACGCAGTATTTT
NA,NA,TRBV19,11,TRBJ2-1,CASKLGGEQFF,TGTGCCAGCAAACTAGGCGGTGAGCAGTTCTTC
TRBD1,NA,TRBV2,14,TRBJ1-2,CASSVEGANYGYTF,TGTGCCAGCAGTGTGGAGGGGGCGAACTATGGCTACACCTTC
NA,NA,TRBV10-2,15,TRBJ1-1,CASTRGQILSTEAFF,TGCGCCAGCACTAGGGGACAAATTCTGAGCACTGAAGCTTTCTTT
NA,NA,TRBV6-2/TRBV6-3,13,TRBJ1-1,CASSYRGNTEAFF,TGTGCCAGCAGTTACCGGGGGAATACTGAAGCTTTCTTT
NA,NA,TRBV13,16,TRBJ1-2,CASSLGGRAVNYGYTF,TGTGCCAGCAGCTTAGGCGGCAGGGCCGTCAACTATGGCTACACCTTC
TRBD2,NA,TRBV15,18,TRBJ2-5,CATSRDPRTSGVKETQYF,TGTGCCACCAGCAGAGATCCCCGCACTAGCGGAGTCAAAGAGACCCAGTACTTC
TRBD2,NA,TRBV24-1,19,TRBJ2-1,CATSDPGTSGASSYNEQFF,TGTGCCACCAGTGACCCCGGGACTAGCGGGGCGAGCTCCTACAATGAGCAGTTCTTC
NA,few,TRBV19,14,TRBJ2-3,CATDRGSGTDTQYF,TGTGCCACCGATAGGGGGAGTGGGACAGATACGCAGTATTTT
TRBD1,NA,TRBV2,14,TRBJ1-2,CASRRTGRTNGYTF,TGTGCCAGCAGAAGGACAGGGCGAACTAATGGCTACACCTTC
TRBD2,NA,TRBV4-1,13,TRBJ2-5,CASRRTSEETQYF,TGCGCCAGCAGGCGGACTAGCGAGGAGACCCAGTACTTC
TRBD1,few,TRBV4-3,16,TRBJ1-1,CASSQDRDTWGSEAFF,TGCGCCAGCAGCCAGGACAGGGACACCTGGGGATCTGAAGCTTTCTTT
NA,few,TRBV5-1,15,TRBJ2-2,CASSPGTSNTGELFF,TGCGCCAGCTCCCCCGGGACATCGAACACCGGGGAGCTGTTTTTT
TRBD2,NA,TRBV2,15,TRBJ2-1,CASLWGGSSYNEQFF,TGTGCCAGCTTGTGGGGAGGGAGCTCCTACAATGAGCAGTTCTTC
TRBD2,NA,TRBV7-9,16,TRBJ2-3,CASSRSTSGSTDTQYF,TGTGCCAGCAGCCGGTCTACTAGCGGTAGCACAGATACGCAGTATTTT
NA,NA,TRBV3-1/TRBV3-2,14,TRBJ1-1,CASSLPSGRTEAFF,TGTGCCAGCAGCCTACCCTCTGGGAGGACTGAAGCTTTCTTT
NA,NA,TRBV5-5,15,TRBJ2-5,CASSGIAAGQETQYF,TGTGCCAGCAGCGGGATAGCGGCCGGACAAGAGACCCAGTACTTC
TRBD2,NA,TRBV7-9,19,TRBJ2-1,CASSLAEVQLAGGFDEQFF,TGTGCCAGCAGCTTAGCGGAGGTCCAGCTAGCGGGAGGGTTCGATGAGCAGTTCTTC
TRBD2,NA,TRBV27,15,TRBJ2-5,CASTGTSGTEETQYF,TGTGCCAGCACCGGGACTAGCGGCACCGAAGAGACCCAGTACTTC
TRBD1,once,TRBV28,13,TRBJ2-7,CASIRDSPYEQYF,TGTGCCAGCATCCGGGACAGCCCCTACGAGCAGTACTTC
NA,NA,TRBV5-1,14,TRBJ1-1,CASSFDGGNTEAFF,TGCGCCAGCAGCTTCGACGGGGGAAACACTGAAGCTTTCTTT
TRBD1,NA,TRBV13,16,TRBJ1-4,CASSSEGQGANEKLFF,TGTGCCAGCAGTTCCGAGGGACAGGGCGCTAATGAAAAACTGTTTTTT
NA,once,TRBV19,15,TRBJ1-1,CACGLSLSWDTEAFF,TGTGCCTGTGGGCTATCTCTGTCTTGGGACACTGAAGCTTTCTTT